Below, 14 T cell receptor beta chains from the same sample are listed, as sequenced in a study of blood T cell repertoires in COVID-19. The assay was immunoSEQ multiplex PCR, and TCRdb's table has in-frame clones only and misses some. The sample carries approximately 94,000 clones, 88% recorded once. Sequencing used peripheral blood. These receptors were collected from an elderly woman with active COVID-19.

V and J are TRBV19 and TRBJ1-5; D is undetermined. Trimming shortened V by 2 bases and J by 5 bases, and 13 bases separated the two germline ends. The germline V gene encodes CDR1 LNHDA and CDR2 SQIVND (reference sequence). This CDR3 is 15 amino acids long. Here the CDR3 DNA reads TGTGCCAGTAGTATACCCCCCACATCGTATCAGCCCCAGCATTTT. Amino acids: CASSIPPTSYQPQHF.

The rearrangement joins TRBV29-1 to TRBJ1-1; D gene uncertain. Looked up from germline, CDR1 is SQVTM and CDR2 is ANQGSEA. CDR3 length: 13 amino acids. Trimming took off 7 bases at V and 1 base at J, with 13 bases between the two ends. Here the CDR3 reads CSATSRGNTEAFF. CDR3 DNA sequence: TGCAGCGCCACCTCTCGAGGGAACACTGAAGCTTTCTTT.

The V gene is TRBV11-2, the J gene TRBJ2-4; a weak D match, TRBD2 (6 bases). V lost 1 base, J lost 2 bases, and 15 bases lay in between. The CDR3 extends over 17 amino acids. Looked up from germline, CDR1 is SGHAT and CDR2 is FQNNGV. The CDR3 loop reads CASSLGSAGRSKNIQYF. The CDR3 nucleotides are TGTGCCAGCAGCTTAGGGTCGGCGGGGAGGTCCAAAAACATTCAGTACTTC.

In nucleotides, the CDR3 is TGTGCCAGCAGCCAAGGGGACAGGGTCCACGAGCAGTACTTC. Translated: CASSQGDRVHEQYF. V gene TRBV4-2 combines with J gene TRBJ2-7; 9 bases are shared with TRBD1. The CDR3 runs to 14 residues. Germline loops: CDR1 LGHNA, CDR2 YNFKEQ. The junction had 3 bases not matched to a gene; V was cut back by 1 base and J by 5 bases.

V usage is TRBV5-5 and J usage is TRBJ1-6; 8 bases align to TRBD1. V was clipped by 1 base and J by 7 bases; unmatched bases: 10. Per the germline V gene, CDR1 is SGHKS and CDR2 is YYEKEE (reference sequence). This CDR3 is 17 amino acids long. In DNA form, the CDR3 reads TGTGCCAGCAGCTTGCTCCCCGGGACAGGAGGAAATTCACCCCTCCACTTT. Amino acids: CASSLLPGTGGNSPLHF.

V usage is TRBV2 and J usage is TRBJ1-2; 7 nucleotides agree with TRBD1. V shed 6 bases and J 8 bases; nucleotides not matched to a gene: 12. Germline V gene lookup returns CDR1 SNHLY and CDR2 FYNNEI. The CDR3 has 14 residues. The CDR3 spells CASSLGQTRSGYTF. The DNA of the CDR3 is TGTGCCAGCAGCCTGGGACAGACCCGGTCCGGCTACACCTTC.

This clone has a count of ten or more. The V gene is TRBV6-2 or TRBV6-3, the J gene TRBJ2-7; 7 nucleotides agree with TRBD1. The CDR3 is made up of 17 amino acids. Germline-derived CDR1 and CDR2 are MNHEY and SVGEGT. Trimming removed 2 bases from V and 5 bases from J; junction bases left unmatched: 15. The CDR3 is CASSYTIGGRGRDEQYF. As DNA, the CDR3 is TGTGCCAGCAGTTACACTATAGGGGGCCGCGGTCGCGACGAGCAGTACTTC.

V gene TRBV6-5 combines with J gene TRBJ1-2; D perhaps matches TRBD1 (5 bases). CDR1 and CDR2 (germline): MNHEY, SVGAGI. The V end lost 10 bases, the J end lost 5 bases, and 17 bases lay between the germline ends. The length of the CDR3 is 13 residues. CDR3 nucleotide sequence: TGTGCCACCTCAACGGTAGGGGCTTATGGCTACACCTTC. Translation gives CATSTVGAYGYTF.

The genes are TRBV3-1 (or the pseudogene TRBV3-2) and TRBJ1-4, with D possibly matching TRBD1 (5 bases). Trimming removed 1 base at V and 3 bases at J, with 9 bases between. The germline V gene has CDR1 LGHDT and CDR2 YNNKEL (reference sequence). This CDR3 has 15 amino acids. CDR3 nucleotide sequence: TGTGCCAGCAGCCAAGGGCGGGGGGCTAATGAAAAACTGTTTTTT. Residues: CASSQGRGANEKLFF.

The chain recombines TRBV7-8 with TRBJ2-1; 9 positions match TRBD2. Germline trimming cut 7 bases from V and 5 bases from J; bases unmatched to any gene: 9. There are 15 residues in the CDR3. Germline V gene sequence: CDR1 SGHVS, CDR2 FQNEAQ. CDR3 coding DNA: TGTGCCAGCAACCTACTAGCGGGCAATCACAATGAGCAGTTCTTC. Amino acids: CASNLLAGNHNEQFF.

The chain is built from TRBV6-6 and TRBJ2-3; D perhaps matches TRBD2 (6 bases). CDR3 length: 15 amino acids. Germline V CDR1 and CDR2: MNHNY, SVGAGI (reference sequence). V was clipped by 0 bases and J by 5 bases, with 12 bases between them. CDR3: CASSYSRGRGDTQYF. CDR3 DNA sequence: TGTGCCAGCAGTTACTCGCGCGGGCGGGGAGATACGCAGTATTTT.

Notes on this clone: This CDR3 is also generated by other DNA sequences in the sample. This chain joins TRBV20-1 and TRBJ2-5, with a tentative D call TRBD2 (6 bases). Germline values: CDR1 DFQATT, CDR2 SNEGSKA (reference sequence). Trimming took off 3 bases at V and 4 bases at J, with 6 bases between the two ends. The CDR3 is 11 amino acids. The CDR3: CSASGRETQYF. The CDR3 DNA is TGCAGTGCTAGCGGGAGAGAGACCCAGTACTTC.

V gene TRBV5-1 combines with J gene TRBJ1-1, with 12 positions matching TRBD1. The CDR3 extends over 17 amino acids. Trimming cost V 4 bases and J 0 bases; bases outside gene matches: 7. Germline V gene lookup returns CDR1 SGHRS and CDR2 YFSETQ. The CDR3 bases are TGCGCCAGCAGCCGGACCGGGACAGGGGGCATGAACACTGAAGCTTTCTTT. This encodes CASSRTGTGGMNTEAFF.

J is TRBJ2-7 and V is TRBV13; D remains ambiguous. The CDR3 runs 13 residues. The V end was cut by 1 base, the J end by 1 base, with 5 bases between. CDR1 and CDR2 from the germline V gene are PRHDT and FYEKMQ (reference sequence). CDR3 nucleotides: TGTGCCAGCAGCTTAGACTTATCCTACGAGCAGTACTTC. Its translation: CASSLDLSYEQYF.